This T cell receptor (beta chain) was found in a study of blood T cell repertoires in COVID-19. Study-wide context: Sample material is recorded as cDNA or gDNA derived from T cells, B-cell-depleted T cells, or PBMCs.

From germline, CDR1 is MNHNS and CDR2 SASEGT. The CDR3 loop spans 15 amino acids. Between the trimmed V and J ends, which lost 1 base and 6 bases, there was a span of 13 bases. In the source study's methods: Estimates of nucleated cell counts were drawn from the amplification of reference gene primers. Sequencing used immunoSEQ multiplex PCR; TCRdb keeps in-frame clones, though not all of them. Clone size and the V and J calls come from that table; the DNA yielded D and trimming. The table shows approximately 94,000 clones, with 80% to 90% occurring only once. The TCR was taken from a man in his 60s with acute or convalescent COVID-19. Sequencing used peripheral blood. The chain is built from TRBV6-1 and TRBJ2-1; TRBD2 might be the D (5 bases). The CDR3 bases are TGTGCCAGCAGTGAAGGTCGGGGTGGGCGCAATGAGCAGTTCTTC. This codes for CASSEGRGGRNEQFF.